This T cell receptor beta chain is drawn from a study of shared clonotypes between healthy human individuals. Broader study findings: The study found about 5% of naive CD4 clonotypes shared across a few donors.

Naive CD8 populations comprised CD45RO-negative cells positively selected for CCR7, excluding terminally differentiated effector memory CD45RA+ cells. From germline, CDR1 is MDHEN and CDR2 SYDVKM. Losses at the gene ends were 3 bases for V and 5 bases for J; bases not matched to a gene: 8. The CDR3 contains 15 residues. TCRdb keeps only in-frame clones here, not all; method: immunoSEQ multiplex PCR. The sample lists hundreds of thousands of clones, roughly 96% seen once, with roughly 0.1% in the top ten. The sample holds one count of this clone. The antigen remains unidentified. The chain couples TRBV28 to TRBJ2-5; 8 nucleotides match TRBD1. The material sequenced was naive CD8+ T cells sorted from blood. The origin of this receptor is a woman aged 25 to 39 in good health. For the CDR3, the DNA is TGTGCCAGCAGTTTTTGGGAGAACAGGGGGGAGACCCAGTACTTC. Amino acids: CASSFWENRGETQYF.